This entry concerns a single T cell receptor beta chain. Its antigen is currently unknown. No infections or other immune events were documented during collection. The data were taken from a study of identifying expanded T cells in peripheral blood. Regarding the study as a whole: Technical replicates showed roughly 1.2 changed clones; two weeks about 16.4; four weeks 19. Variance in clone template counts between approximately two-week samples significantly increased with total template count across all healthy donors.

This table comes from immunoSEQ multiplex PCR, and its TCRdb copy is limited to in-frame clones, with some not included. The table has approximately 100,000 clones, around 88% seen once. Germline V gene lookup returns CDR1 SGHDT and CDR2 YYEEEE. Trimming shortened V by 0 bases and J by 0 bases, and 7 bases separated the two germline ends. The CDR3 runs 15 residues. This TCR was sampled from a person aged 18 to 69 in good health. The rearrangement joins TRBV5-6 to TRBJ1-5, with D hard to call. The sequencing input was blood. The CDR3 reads CASSLGTYSNQPQHF. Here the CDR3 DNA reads TGTGCCAGCAGCTTGGGCACTTATAGCAATCAGCCCCAGCATTTT.